The clone carrying this T cell receptor beta chain was observed a few times. Its antigen remains unidentified. This entry belongs to a study of T cells in Graves' hyperthyroidism and ophthalmopathy. Patients between 18 and 65 years old had hyperthyroidism, newly diagnosed and lasting under 2 months. Blood sampling occurred at first hyperthyroidism diagnosis, ahead of any ophthalmopathy symptoms. TCR beta CDR3 regions were amplified from RNA. RT-PCR in the first round (using the HTBI primer set) targeted the TCR CDR3. TCRdb re-called the multiplex PCR reads with MiXCR, one entry per CDR3 protein. Counted here are under 300,000 distinct CDR3 sequences, approximately 16% occurring once; the ten biggest clones make up under 35%. Per the germline V gene, CDR1 is MNHNS and CDR2 is SASEGT. The V gene end was trimmed by 4 bases and the J gene end by 7 bases; junction bases not matched to a gene: 5. This CDR3 has 14 amino acids.

Findings and limits, study-wide: Researchers found most expanded thyroid clonotypes above 0.001 in blood as well.

The source is a woman aged 50 to 60 with Graves' hyperthyroidism that later progressed to Graves' ophthalmopathy. The sequencing sample was made of blood. The chain uses TRBV6-1 and TRBJ2-1; 9 bases are a match to TRBD2. CDR3 DNA: TGTGCCAGCAGTGCCGGGACTAGCAGGAATGAGCAGTTCTTC. This codes for CASSAGTSRNEQFF.